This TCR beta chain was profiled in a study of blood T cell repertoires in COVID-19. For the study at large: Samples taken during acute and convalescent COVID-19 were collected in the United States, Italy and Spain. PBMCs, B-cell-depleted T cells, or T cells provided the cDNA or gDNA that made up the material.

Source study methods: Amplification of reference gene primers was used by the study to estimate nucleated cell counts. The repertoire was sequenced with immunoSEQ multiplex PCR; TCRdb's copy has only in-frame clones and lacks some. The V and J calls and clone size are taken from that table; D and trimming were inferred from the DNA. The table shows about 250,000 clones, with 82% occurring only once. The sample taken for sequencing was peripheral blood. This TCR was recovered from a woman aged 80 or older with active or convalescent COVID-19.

CDR3 DNA sequence: TGTGCCAGCAGGCGGGACAGATCTAACTATGGCTACACCTTC. It specifies CASRRDRSNYGYTF. The J gene is TRBJ1-2, the V gene TRBV27, with 7 bases fitting TRBD1. Losses at the gene ends were 6 bases for V and 0 bases for J; bases not matched to a gene: 4. This CDR3 contains 14 residues. Germline values: CDR1 MNHEY, CDR2 SMNVEV (reference sequence).